Here is one T cell receptor beta chain with its context. Its antigen is currently not known. Within one base of it there is no much larger clone, and no base qualities were kept. Receptor amplification or capture employed the immunoSEQ multiplex PCR assay. For the multiplex PCR, a mixture combining 60 forward primers for TCR Vbeta segments and 13 reverse primers for TCR Jbeta segments was used. The CDR3 region of rearranged TCR beta genes was amplified from genomic DNA by a multiplex PCR assay. Amplified TCR beta libraries were sequenced as 87-base-pair reads on the Illumina HiSeq System. In the original analysis: In a later analysis, some 80 million unique TCR beta chains were counted across the 666 repertoires, and roughly 11 million of these chains were shared by at least two donors. Raw reads were error-corrected and collapsed into unique sequences by a nearest-neighbor algorithm in which closely related sequences were merged to remove PCR and sequencing errors. Alignment of CDR3 sequences to IMGT reference sequences was used to assign V, D and J gene segments. For a sequence to be retained, a match of at least six nucleotides to both a V gene segment and a J gene segment was required. A rearrangement counted as productive if the CDR3 had no stop codons and remained in frame with V and J, and every other rearrangement counted as non-productive. CDR3 was defined according to IMGT convention as the region running from the second conserved V-encoded cysteine to the conserved J-encoded phenylalanine. The earlier analysis of about 610 of the donors excluded any sequence lacking an unambiguous match to a single V gene segment. An earlier analysis of a few hundred of the donors called V segments functional above 56.7% productive rearrangements and segregating when the between-donor standard deviation exceeded 5%. A statistical classification framework was built for diagnosing cytomegalovirus status from the catalog of TCR beta chain sequences. V and J gene assignment, in a later analysis, came from comparing TCR nucleotide sequences with IMGT/GENE-DB human TR gene sequences. The TCRdist pipeline was used in a later analysis to assign CDR3 sequences and most-parsimonious VDJ recombination scenarios. A later analysis defined each TCR beta chain by its CDR3 amino acid sequence plus V-gene family, and excluded reads lacking a unique V-gene family. A later analysis removed several hundred highly shared, low-generation-probability nucleotide sequences to deal with suspected cross-contamination and a sequencing artifact. For each public chain, a later analysis derived a clonal expansion index from normalized ranks of inferred template counts within each repertoire. A later analysis computed generation probabilities with a VDJ recombination model fitted to out-of-frame rearrangements, and checked the results against IGoR. Hypergeometric tests were used in a later analysis to score TCR-TCR, TCR-HLA and TCR-CMV co-occurrence, with a repertoire-size bias correction applied to the TCR pairs. In a later analysis, false discovery rates were estimated by permuting HLA or CMV assignments 20 times. In a later analysis, co-occurring TCRs were grouped using DBSCAN, with TCRdist sequence similarity added in when clustering inside HLA-allele-positive subsets. For co-occurrence clustering, repertoires with fewer than 30,000 or more than 120,000 public chains were excluded, along with five or six repertoires with anomalous nucleotide sharing. TCRdb stores this immuneACCESS table with in-frame sequences only. Part of the clones is absent; in the studies checked, under half of the shortfall reflects unresolved V genes, and no reason is known for the rest. For V, J and clone size, that table is used; D and trimming come from the DNA. The sample yields 100,000 to 150,000 clones; 70% to 80% were counted once. In total, the top ten clones hold roughly 8.2% of the sample.

Trimming takes 7 bases from V and 1 base from J, and the germline ends sit 5 bases apart. Including cysteine and phenylalanine, the CDR3 has 11 amino acids. Kept here is only the CDR3 DNA, which spans 33 bases and is read in frame from base 1. For CDR1 and CDR2, the germline V gene (reference sequence) lists DFQATT and SNEGSKA. The entry originates in a study of cytomegalovirus exposure and HLA in healthy donors (dated by TCRdb to 2016 to 2017). About the study as a whole: An earlier analysis of 587 of the donors reported under 300 Gb of sequence data and 117 million unique TCR beta sequences obtained from approximately 180 million T cells. An early release that covered about 600 HLA-typed donors contained approximately 320 gigabases of sequencing data and 75 million to 100 million unique TCR sequences. The genetic ancestry cluster associated with self-reported Caucasian donors included roughly four fifths of the 300 to 400 genotyped donors. The study was designed to test whether signatures of past pathogen exposure could be identified by cataloging public T cell receptors. Using immunosequencing, the study profiled T cell repertoires from 550 to 750 subjects and related those repertoires to cytomegalovirus serostatus. Besides the first cohort of under 700 subjects, a separate validation cohort made up of 120 different subjects was used. To predict cytomegalovirus infection status, the study combined high-throughput TCR immunosequencing, statistical association of individual TCRs with disease status, and machine learning. To study patterns of TCR occurrence, a later analysis re-analyzed previously published TCR beta repertoires from 666 donors and added high-resolution HLA genotyping. The later analysis used no new phenotypic data to find candidate immune exposures, relying instead on TCR beta sequences and their occurrence across donors. An earlier analysis of nearly 600 of the donors applied high-throughput TCR beta sequencing to assess whether each TCR beta V gene segment acted as functional or pseudogenic. Donor age, sex, ethnicity and CMV serostatus were compiled together with the repertoire data. In a later genetic analysis, genome-wide SNP genotypes for about 65% of the roughly 700 donors were used, and that subset was treated as a discovery cohort. All discovery cohort repertoires had been generated on a single sequencing platform. HLA typing covered class I and class II loci at four-digit resolution. Typing coverage varied by locus: roughly 629-630 donors for A, B, C, DRB1 and DQB1; under 550 for DQA1; nearly 610 for DPA1; roughly 450 for DPB1. Four to six DR-DQ haplotypes were handled as single units for association and clustering, since linkage in the cohort was strong. Among roughly 370 genotyped donors of the cohort, an average of approximately 230,000 unique TCR beta nucleotide sequences were sequenced per donor, roughly a sixth of them non-productive. General conclusions and limits of the study: Immune exposure information for the cohort was limited to CMV serostatus. A later genetic analysis associated a missense DCLRE1C variant with V-gene and J-gene trimming of TCR beta chains, and an independent cohort replicated the association. Some 15 rarely observed V segments, including chromosome 9 orphons, were excluded from the earlier analysis of about 610 of the donors because counts were too low. Most TCR sequences were observed very rarely across donors, whereas some public TCRs were present in many individuals. Roughly uniform sequencing depth across donors was assumed in presence/absence analyses, although this assumption may not hold. The sequencing pipeline was judged likely to have produced a cluster of highly shared sequence variants as a technical artifact. According to the authors, the approach could potentially be generalized to other disease states and immunological phenotypes. In a later analysis, the rate of TCR association differed among HLA loci, with DRB1 alleles having the most associated TCRs and HLA-C alleles having the fewest. Specific HLA alleles were associated with roughly 16,000 TCR beta sequences at a false discovery rate of 0.05 in a later analysis. Three of the identified cytomegalovirus-associated TCR beta chains were confirmed in vitro to be specific for cytomegalovirus antigens. Several of the top co-occurrence clusters appeared to be linked to parvovirus B19, influenza, CMV and Epstein-Barr virus, according to a later analysis. In the study, approximately 160 TCR beta chains were listed as associated with cytomegalovirus. Because the 87-base-pair reads could not distinguish some IMGT-functional V segments, including TRBV6-2 and TRBV6-3, those segments were excluded. A later genetic analysis reported fewer N-insertions in productive TCRs among donors in an Asian-associated ancestry cluster than the roughly 640-donor mean. When HLA alleles, especially DR and DQ, strongly co-occurred, attributing TCR associations to individual alleles was difficult. HLA typing was unavailable for some donors at each locus, so association tests used only the typed subset. This cohort had only TCR beta chains sequenced, and the lack of alpha or paired-chain data limited which features could be detected. In a later analysis, most CMV-associated TCR beta chains were found to appear HLA-restricted, with HLA associations seemingly driven largely by CMV exposure. Linkage disequilibrium might explain the correlated functional status among segregating V segments, but an unknown experimental factor could not be ruled out. In both the original and validation cohorts, the classifier was reported to diagnose cytomegalovirus status with high specificity and sensitivity. Broadly in line with IMGT annotations, most TCR beta V segments showed up in productive rearrangements about 87% or about 30% of the time in an earlier analysis of several hundred of the donors. A later analysis found that HLA-associated TCR beta chains were more clonally expanded and had lower generation probabilities than equally common non-associated chains. A further reported finding was that TCR beta sequences accurately predicted the HLA-A and HLA-B alleles for most subjects in the first cohort.

In total, over 600 healthy bone marrow donors made up the cohort. At the time of sampling, every cohort member was nominally healthy, though immune exposures that went unrecorded were likely present. The donor tested CMV seropositive, placing the donor among the 290 or so seropositive members of the cohort. A peripheral blood sample was provided by each donor, and peripheral blood mononuclear cells were used for TCR beta sequencing. Genomic DNA was extracted from the blood cell samples with the Qiagen DNeasy Blood Extraction Kit. The rearrangement combines TRBV20-1 with TRBJ2-4, with no confident D gene call. The source of this sequence is a woman in her thirties or forties in good health and CMV-seropositive. Sequenced sample: PBMCs. The nucleotide sequence is given as TGCAGTGTTATGGCCAAAAACATTCAGTACTTC. It specifies CSVMAKNIQYF.